Sequencing of this T cell receptor beta chain was carried out in a study of shared clonotypes between healthy human individuals. For the study at large: Donors consisted of a couple of women and a few men between 18 and 49.

This CDR3 is built from 15 residues. Germline assignment: CDR1 MNHEY and CDR2 SMNVEV (reference sequence). V shed 2 bases and J 1 base; nucleotides not matched to a gene: 5. The study, taken as a whole, reports: Represented diversity, genetic and exposure-history alike, was limited by few donors.

Generated by immunoSEQ multiplex PCR, the TCRdb table keeps only in-frame clones and is missing some. Of about 490,000 clones in the sample, less than 80% were seen once. As to this clone: Antigen specificity is unknown.

The sample comprised PBMCs. The TCR was taken from a woman aged 40 to 50 in good health. Some clones in this sample may be carry-over from other donors' samples. This sequence joins TRBV27 and TRBJ2-7, with 7 bases that match TRBD1. The CDR3 reads CASSLAGGLSYEQYF. CDR3 sequence (DNA): TGTGCCAGCAGTTTAGCAGGGGGTCTTTCCTACGAGCAGTACTTC.